The clone carrying this T cell receptor beta chain was detected a few times. Reverse transcription used around 480 ng RNA and constant-region primers for alpha and beta. Separate chain-specific third strand synthesis with multiplexing indices produced the alpha and beta libraries. TCRdb re-analysed the 5' RACE reads in MiXCR, keeping a single row per CDR3 protein. Of over 15,000 distinct CDR3 sequences listed, approximately 5.8% were seen once; the top ten hold 1.5% to 2%. The entry originates in a study of HIV-infected patients and healthy controls. CDR1 and CDR2 (germline): DFQATT, SNEGSKA (reference sequence). The CDR3 loop spans 14 amino acids. The ends were cut back, 0 bases at V and 1 base at J, with 6 bases in the middle. All unsorted peripheral T cells were captured because whole blood was used without fractionation.

V usage is TRBV20-1 and J usage is TRBJ1-4; D gene unclear. This receptor was taken from an adult in good health. Input material: blood. The CDR3 region has the DNA TGCAGTGCTAGAGAGGTGGAAACTAATGAAAAACTGTTTTTT. It specifies CSAREVETNEKLFF.